These 7 T cell receptor beta chains were all obtained from the same sample, sequenced in a study of blood T cell repertoires in COVID-19. Profiled with immunoSEQ multiplex PCR; TCRdb holds only in-frame clones, not every one. The profile shows 70,000 or so clones, more than 80% of them singletons. Sequencing was performed on peripheral blood. Every receptor here comes from an elderly woman with active or convalescent COVID-19.

V is TRBV9 and J is TRBJ1-6, with 7 bases fitting TRBD1. This CDR3 spans 14 amino acids. The germline CDR1 and CDR2 sequences are SGDLS and YYNGEE. V trimming: 3 bases; J trimming: 10 bases; junction bases outside the gene matches: 7. Written as DNA, the CDR3 is TGTGCCAGCAGCGGAGCAGGGGGGCACTCACCCCTCCACTTT. This encodes CASSGAGGHSPLHF.

The genes are TRBV5-4 and TRBJ2-7; weak D call: TRBD2 (5 bases). The CDR3 consists of 14 residues. Germline V CDR1 and CDR2: SGHNT, YYREEE (reference sequence). Trimming left V 4 bases short and J 7 bases short, with 18 bases between. The DNA for the CDR3 is TGTGCCAGCAGCCCGCGGCGAGGGCTGGAAGAGCAGTACTTC. Encoded protein: CASSPRRGLEEQYF. Combining the CDR3 with reference TRBV5-4 and TRBJ2-7 gives the whole variable domain ETGVTQSPTHLIKTRGQQVTLRCSSQSGHNTVSWYQQALGQGPQFIFQYYREEENGRGNFPPRFSGLQFPNYSSELNVNALELDDSALYLCASSPRRGLEEQYFGPGTRLTVT.

This chain connects TRBV6-1 to TRBJ2-7; a weak D match, TRBD2 (5 bases). The CDR3 consists of 14 residues. V was cut by 11 bases and J by 4 bases, with 21 bases left in between. The germline V gene encodes CDR1 MNHNS and CDR2 SASEGT. Here the CDR3 reads CASSRRMEAYEQYF. The CDR3 nucleotides read TGTGCCTCCTCCAGGAGAATGGAGGCTTACGAGCAGTACTTC.

The V call is TRBV28, the J call TRBJ1-2, with 9 nucleotides matching TRBD1. The V segment lost 2 bases and the J segment 2 bases; nucleotides outside the gene matches: 3. The CDR3 extends over 15 amino acids. CDR1 is MDHEN and CDR2 is SYDVKM in the germline V gene. The DNA of the CDR3 is TGTGCCAGCAGTTTACCCGGGACAGGGAACTATGGCTACACCTTC. Encoded protein: CASSLPGTGNYGYTF.

This clone has more than one count but fewer than ten. This rearrangement joins TRBV19 to TRBJ1-5; D is unresolved. CDR1 is LNHDA, CDR2 SQIVND, per germline (reference sequence). Trimming took 10 bases from V and 0 from J, leaving 16 bases between them. There are 15 residues in the CDR3. In nucleotides, the CDR3 is TGTGCCACCCCCCCAGCGTCTTGTAGCAATCAGCCCCAGCATTTT. Amino acids: CATPPASCSNQPQHF.

The rearrangement uses TRBV27 and TRBJ2-7; D ambiguous. The CDR3 spans 13 residues. V shed 3 bases and J shed 3 bases, with 9 bases lying between them. The germline V gene encodes CDR1 MNHEY and CDR2 SMNVEV (reference sequence). The DNA of the CDR3 is TGTGCCAGCAGTTTTAGCCTATTCTACGAGCAGTACTTC. This encodes CASSFSLFYEQYF.

The chain employs TRBV23-1 and TRBJ1-4; D not resolved. TRBV23-1 is known as an ORF, though its function is uncertain. The length of the CDR3 is 16 residues. Trimming pared 8 bases from V and 5 bases from J, leaving 21 bases between. The CDR3 sequence: CASPTTSQEKNEKLFF. CDR3 in DNA: TGCGCCAGCCCTACGACGTCCCAGGAAAAAAATGAAAAACTGTTTTTT.